The 21 T cell receptor beta chains presented below share a single source sample, sequenced in a study of low-dose radiotherapy and immunotherapy resistance in tumors. The time point is: after trial treatment. Treatment indicated: LDRT plus nivolumab, ipilimumab, low-dose cyclophosphamide and aspirin (RACIN trial). Gene-specific TRAV and TRBV primers were used for first-strand cDNA, covering alpha and beta chains. Over roughly 19 PCR cycles, TCRs were amplified from a constant-region primer and V-primer adapter. A single record per CDR3 protein comes from TCRdb applying MiXCR to the reads. The table lists 100,000 or so distinct CDR3 sequences, 20% of them singletons, with about 4% in the top ten. The sequencing here drew on PBMCs, taken after low-dose radiotherapy plus immunotherapy. These receptors were obtained from a male donor with prostate cancer.

In the case of this clonotype: A far larger clone lies a single base away; this is likely a read error. The chain joins TRBV5-5 to TRBJ2-7, with D perhaps given as TRBD1 or TRBD2 (5 bases each). The germline V gene has CDR1 SGHKS and CDR2 YYEKEE (reference sequence). The CDR3 contains 11 residues. V was shortened by 4 bases and J by 6 bases, with 8 bases between the two germline ends. The CDR3 coding sequence is TGTGCCAGCAGCATGGGGACCGAGCAGTACTTC. Encoded protein: CASSMGTEQYF.

This clonotype was detected a few times. The CDR3 spells CASTDTGTDIQYF. The CDR3 DNA is TGTGCCAGCACGGACACGGGTACGGACATTCAGTACTTC. This chain links TRBV6-2 or TRBV6-3 with TRBJ2-4, with a tentative D call TRBD1 (5 bases). The CDR3 contains 13 residues. In germline, CDR1 is MNHEY, CDR2 SVGEGT. V lost 7 bases to trimming and J lost 8 bases, with 15 bases between them.

The rearrangement links TRBV6-6 to TRBJ1-1; D may be TRBD1 (5 bases). Per the germline V gene, CDR1 is MNHNY and CDR2 is SVGAGI (reference sequence). CDR3 length equals 13 residues. Trimming removed 7 bases from V and 1 base from J, with 10 bases in between. This CDR3 is CASTGGWNTEAFF. CDR3 DNA sequence: TGTGCCAGCACCGGGGGGTGGAACACTGAAGCTTTCTTT.

This clonotype was seen at least ten times. This chain connects TRBV2 to TRBJ2-1; 10 bases fit TRBD2. Germline CDR1 and CDR2: SNHLY and FYNNEI. V was pared by 5 bases and J by 7 bases, with 8 bases of the junction left unmatched. CDR3 length: 15 amino acids. The CDR3 coding sequence is TGTGCCAGCAGTCCGAGCGGGGGGGCGGGTAATGAGCAGTTCTTC. This translates into CASSPSGGAGNEQFF.

There are many counts of this clonotype. The genes are TRBV20-1 and TRBJ2-1, with a tentative D call TRBD2 (5 bases). V gave up 5 bases and J gave up 0 bases, with 14 bases separating them. The CDR3 loop spans 15 amino acids. Germline CDR1 reads DFQATT; CDR2 reads SNEGSKA (reference sequence). The CDR3 loop is CSAVGGPDSYNEQFF. DNA for the CDR3: TGCAGTGCTGTGGGCGGGCCGGACTCCTACAATGAGCAGTTCTTC.

Points on this clonotype: A far larger clone is a single base away, which makes a read error likely. The chain employs TRBV7-4 and TRBJ1-2; weak D call: TRBD1 (5 bases). The germline gives CDR1 SGHVT, CDR2 SQSDAQ. This CDR3 region has 13 residues. In nucleotides, the CDR3 is TGTGCCAGCATGTTGACAGCTAACTATGGCTTCACCTTC. Encoded protein: CASMLTANYGFTF.

The sample holds many counts of this clonotype. The V gene is TRBV10-3, the J gene TRBJ2-2, with TRBD1 identical over 8 bases. The V and J ends lost 3 bases and 7 bases, in that order; junction bases with no gene match: 4. The CDR3 runs 14 residues. The germline V gene encodes CDR1 ENHRY and CDR2 SYGVKD. The CDR3 nucleotides are TGTGCCATCAGTGACGACAGGGGTGGCGGGGAGCTGTTTTTT. This codes for CAISDDRGGGELFF.

This clonotype was seen many times. The rearrangement links TRBV15 to TRBJ2-5; 7 bases fit TRBD1. Germline lookup yields CDR1 LNHNV and CDR2 YYDKDF (reference sequence). J was trimmed by 12 bases and V by 1 base; bases with no gene match: 5. The CDR3 runs 12 residues. The CDR3 region is CATSRGLGTEYF. The DNA of the CDR3 is TGTGCCACCAGCAGAGGCCTAGGGACAGAGTACTTC.

This clonotype was seen at least ten times. The CDR3 nucleotides are TGCGCCAGCAGCCTAGGACCGGGGGAGACCCAGTACTTC. This gives the protein CASSLGPGETQYF. The V and J genes are TRBV4-1 and TRBJ2-5; weak D call: TRBD2 (5 bases). Trimming pared 4 bases from V and 5 bases from J, leaving 11 bases between. The CDR3 spans 13 residues. The germline gives CDR1 MGHRA, CDR2 YSYEKL.

This clonotype has at least ten counts. The CDR3 DNA follows: TGTGCCAGCAGCCTACAGACAGGGGGAAAGTACGAGCAGTACTTC. It translates to CASSLQTGGKYEQYF. The chain couples TRBV5-6 to TRBJ2-7; 9 bases map to TRBD1. Germline-derived CDR1 and CDR2 are SGHDT and YYEEEE. The CDR3 spans 15 residues. J gave up 4 bases and V 4 bases, and 9 bases lay outside the gene matches.

This clonotype showed up many times. The gene calls are TRBV19 and TRBJ1-6, with TRBD1 matching over 7 bases. The V gene end was trimmed by 7 bases and the J gene end by 0 bases; junction bases not matched to a gene: 9. This CDR3 spans 17 amino acids. CDR1 and CDR2 from the germline V gene are LNHDA and SQIVND (reference sequence). The CDR3 sequence: CASTLAGGASYNSPLHF. The DNA for the CDR3 is TGTGCCAGTACTCTCGCAGGGGGAGCCTCCTATAATTCACCCCTCCACTTT.

Many counts were recorded for this clonotype. The chain combines TRBV20-1 with TRBJ1-2; weak D call: TRBD1 (5 bases). The CDR3 consists of 13 residues. V was cut by 3 bases and J by 7 bases, with 15 bases left in between. Per germline, CDR1 DFQATT and CDR2 SNEGSKA (reference sequence). CDR3 bases: TGCAGTGCTAGTGGCGAGGGGATCGGTGGCTACACCTTC. This encodes CSASGEGIGGYTF.

This clonotype has ten or more counts. The genes are TRBV20-1 and TRBJ1-5, with D uncertain. The germline V gene encodes CDR1 DFQATT and CDR2 SNEGSKA (reference sequence). CDR3 length: 15 residues. Trimming took 6 bases from V and 1 from J, leaving 16 bases between them. Here the CDR3 reads CSAIRGFSSNQPQHF. The DNA for the CDR3 is TGCAGTGCGATACGCGGTTTCTCAAGCAATCAGCCCCAGCATTTT.

This clonotype was counted many times. One junction end does not reproduce the germline sequence, and a read error may be involved. The V call is TRBV5-3, the J call TRBJ2-1; 14 bases line up with TRBD2. TRBV5-3 is an open reading frame whose function is uncertain. The CDR3 has 17 amino acids. The CDR3 nucleotides are TGTGCCAGCAGCTTACGACTAGCGGGGGGGACATTAAATGAGCAGTTCTTC. Translation: CASSLRLAGGTLNEQFF.

This clonotype was counted many times. The chain uses TRBV12-3 or TRBV12-4 and TRBJ1-4; D is perhaps TRBD1 (6 bases). The CDR3 length is 13 residues. Trimming removed 4 bases at V and 8 bases at J, with 11 bases between. The CDR3 is CASSSTDREKLFF. In nucleotides, the CDR3 is TGTGCCAGCAGTTCGACCGACAGGGAAAAACTGTTTTTT.

The genes are TRBV25-1 and TRBJ2-7; TRBD1 agrees at 7 bases. Germline loops: CDR1 MGHDK, CDR2 SYGVNS. The CDR3 length is 15 residues. V shed 10 bases and J 1 base; nucleotides not matched to a gene: 13. DNA of the CDR3: TGTGCCACCAAACCTGGGGCAGGGGGATCCTACGAGCAGTACTTC. Protein product: CATKPGAGGSYEQYF.

The chain is built from TRBV10-3 and TRBJ1-6; D remains ambiguous. Germline V CDR1 and CDR2: ENHRY, SYGVKD. Trimming took off 2 bases at V and 13 bases at J, with 12 bases between the two ends. The CDR3 runs to 13 residues. The DNA for the CDR3 is TGTGCCATCAGTGAGAGACCGCTTTTCCCCCTCCACTTT. Its translation: CAISERPLFPLHF.

This clonotype has at least ten counts. V gene TRBV10-3 combines with J gene TRBJ1-2; 10 bases align to TRBD1. The length of the CDR3 is 15 residues. Trimming at V came to 6 bases and at J to 4 bases, leaving 8 bases not matched to a gene. Germline CDR1 reads ENHRY; CDR2 reads SYGVKD. CDR3 sequence: CAISGQGDDGYGYTF. The CDR3 DNA reads TGTGCCATCAGCGGACAGGGGGACGATGGCTATGGCTACACCTTC.

At least ten counts were recorded for this clonotype. The rearrangement uses TRBV3-1 and TRBJ2-1; no clear D gene. The V end was cut by 4 bases, the J end by 4 bases, with 5 bases between. CDR3 length: 12 residues. Germline V gives CDR1 LGHDT, CDR2 YNNKEL (reference sequence). CDR3 region: CASSLEYNEQFF. The CDR3 coding sequence is TGTGCCAGCAGCCTAGAATACAATGAGCAGTTCTTC.

This clonotype was counted ten times or more. The rearrangement links TRBV24-1 to TRBJ2-1; D is unclear. The CDR3 contains 14 residues. V was clipped by 4 bases and J by 7 bases, with 13 bases between them. Germline CDR1 KGHDR, CDR2 SFDVKD. The CDR3 sequence is CATSDDLLGNEQFF. The CDR3 DNA sequence: TGTGCCACCAGTGACGACCTTTTGGGTAATGAGCAGTTCTTC.

Many counts were recorded for this clonotype. V gene TRBV11-2 combines with J gene TRBJ2-3; no reliable D call. This CDR3 comprises 12 residues. Trimming shortened V by 1 base and J by 5 bases, and 4 bases separated the two germline ends. The germline V gene has CDR1 SGHAT and CDR2 FQNNGV. The CDR3 reads CASSLGGDTQYF. The CDR3 nucleotides read TGTGCCAGCAGCTTAGGTGGAGATACGCAGTATTTT.